The 21 T cell receptor beta chains below all came from one sample that was sequenced in a study of T cells after yellow fever vaccination. From the 5' RACE reads, TCRdb called clonotypes with MiXCR, one entry per CDR3 protein. The sample has around 600,000 distinct CDR3 sequences; about 12% are singletons. Here the sequenced sample was PBMCs, taken on the day of the yellow fever booster vaccination. These receptors came from a man under 40 who received the YFV17D yellow fever vaccine.

This clonotype was seen more than once but under ten times. The genes are TRBV5-1 and TRBJ2-5, with TRBD2 matching 14 bases. The CDR3 has 16 amino acids. Germline assignment: CDR1 SGHRS and CDR2 YFSETQ. The junction had 7 bases not matched to a gene; V was cut back by 4 bases and J by 5 bases. The chain's CDR3 is CASSKGLAGVGETQYF. In DNA, the CDR3 is TGCGCCAGCAGCAAGGGACTAGCGGGAGTCGGTGAGACCCAGTACTTC.

The table lists this clonotype with a few counts. This sequence joins TRBV7-6 and TRBJ2-1; 9 bases are shared with TRBD1. V shed 5 bases and J 7 bases; nucleotides not matched to a gene: 9. The CDR3 loop spans 15 amino acids. CDR1 is SGHVS and CDR2 is FNYEAQ in the germline V gene. The CDR3, as DNA: TGTGCCAGCAGCCTGGGGGACAGGGTTAGGAATGAGCAGTTCTTC. Translating gives CASSLGDRVRNEQFF. The full variable domain, its missing parts supplied by reference TRBV7-6 and TRBJ2-1, is GAGVSQSPRYKVTKRGQDVALRCDPISGHVSLYWYRQALGQGPEFLTYFNYEAQQDKSGLPNDRFSAERPEGSISTLTIQRTEQRDSAMYRCASSLGDRVRNEQFFGPGTRLTVL.

This clonotype was observed many times. V usage is TRBV7-2 and J usage is TRBJ2-3, with D perhaps matching TRBD2 (6 bases). Germline CDR1 is SGHTA and CDR2 is FQGNSA. V shed 5 bases and J shed 0 bases, with 12 bases lying between them. The CDR3 is made up of 15 amino acids. Here the CDR3 reads CASSLSGSSTDTQYF. CDR3 bases: TGTGCCAGCAGCCTTAGCGGATCTAGCACAGATACGCAGTATTTT.

This clonotype was detected a few times. V is TRBV6-2 or TRBV6-3 and J is TRBJ1-5; weak D call: TRBD1 (5 bases). The CDR3 runs 15 residues. CDR1 and CDR2 (germline): MNHEY, SVGEGT. V dropped 6 bases and J dropped 3 bases, with 15 bases sitting between them. The CDR3 reads CASSSVLGANQPQHF. The CDR3 bases are TGTGCCAGCAGCTCTGTCCTAGGGGCCAATCAGCCCCAGCATTTT.

The V and J genes are TRBV7-8 and TRBJ2-6; D is unclear. Deletions cut 3 bases from V and 0 bases from J, with 6 bases between. This CDR3 comprises 15 residues. CDR1 is SGHVS and CDR2 is FQNEAQ in the germline V gene. CDR3 bases: TGTGCCAGCAGCTTTGTGCACTCTGGGGCCAACGTCCTGACTTTC. Translating it yields CASSFVHSGANVLTF.

This clonotype was detected a few times. The J gene is TRBJ2-7, the V gene TRBV7-2; D is possibly TRBD1 or TRBD2 (5 bases each). V was shortened by 0 bases and J by 6 bases, with 15 bases between the two germline ends. This CDR3 contains 15 residues. The germline V gene has CDR1 SGHTA and CDR2 FQGNSA. CDR3 sequence: CASSLAGGSGGEQYF. Here the CDR3 DNA reads TGTGCCAGCAGCTTAGCTGGTGGTTCTGGGGGCGAGCAGTACTTC.

The rearrangement uses TRBV7-8 and TRBJ2-7; no reliable D call. CDR1 SGHVS and CDR2 FQNEAQ come from the germline V gene. The V end lost 3 bases, the J end lost 4 bases, and 7 bases lay between the germline ends. CDR3 length: 12 amino acids. The CDR3 DNA reads as TGTGCCAGCAGCTTCTTGGTTTACGAGCAGTACTTC. Its translation is CASSFLVYEQYF.

This chain links TRBV7-2 with TRBJ1-1, with no clear D. CDR1 and CDR2 from the germline V gene are SGHTA and FQGNSA. The length of the CDR3 is 17 residues. V shed 2 bases and J shed 0 bases, with 16 bases lying between them. The CDR3 DNA follows: TGTGCCAGCAGCTTAATGAGGGTCGGCACGCTGAACACTGAAGCTTTCTTT. It encodes CASSLMRVGTLNTEAFF.

J is TRBJ2-1 and V is TRBV12-5; 8 nucleotides agree with TRBD1. Germline V gene data show CDR1 as LGHNT and CDR2 as FRNRAP. The V gene end was trimmed by 6 bases and the J gene end by 0 bases; junction bases not matched to a gene: 4. The CDR3 consists of 15 residues. This CDR3 reads CASGFDRGSYNEQFF. For the CDR3, the DNA is TGTGCTAGTGGCTTTGACAGGGGCTCCTACAATGAGCAGTTCTTC.

Only a few counts were recorded for this clonotype. The chain is built from TRBV7-6 and TRBJ2-7; D perhaps matches TRBD1 (6 bases). The CDR3 contains 14 residues. Trimming left V 4 bases short and J 2 bases short, with 12 bases between. CDR1 and CDR2 (germline): SGHVS, FNYEAQ. The CDR3 region is CASSYPGQTYEQYF. The CDR3 DNA reads TGTGCCAGCAGCTATCCGGGACAAACCTACGAGCAGTACTTC.

In this sample, this clonotype turned up many times. The V call is TRBV10-3, the J call TRBJ2-3; TRBD2 matches at 7 bases. This CDR3 comprises 15 residues. Per germline, CDR1 ENHRY and CDR2 SYGVKD. Unmatched junction bases numbered 4, after V lost 0 bases and J lost 4 bases. The CDR3 is CAISESQGGPDTQYF. CDR3 nucleotide sequence: TGTGCCATCAGTGAGTCCCAGGGAGGGCCAGATACGCAGTATTTT.

This clonotype was detected many times. The J gene is TRBJ2-7, the V gene TRBV29-1, with 10 bases lining up with TRBD2. Germline CDR1 reads SQVTM; CDR2 reads ANQGSEA. Germline trimming cut 0 bases from V and 0 bases from J; bases unmatched to any gene: 5. The CDR3 is 16 residues long. Here the CDR3 reads CSVEETTSGYSYEQYF. CDR3 in DNA: TGCAGCGTTGAAGAAACGACTAGCGGGTACTCCTACGAGCAGTACTTC.

This clonotype was observed a handful of times. The genes are TRBV15 and TRBJ1-3; D unclear. Trimming stripped 3 bases from V and 0 bases from J, with 12 bases between. This CDR3 spans 16 amino acids. CDR1 and CDR2 (germline): LNHNV, YYDKDF (reference sequence). CDR3: CATSSVAVSSGNTIYF. CDR3 sequence (DNA): TGTGCCACCAGCAGCGTGGCCGTAAGCTCTGGAAACACCATATATTTT.

This clonotype was recorded at least ten times. This rearrangement joins TRBV20-1 to TRBJ2-2; no firm D call. V was shortened by 0 bases and J by 4 bases, with 6 bases between the two germline ends. Per the germline V gene, CDR1 is DFQATT and CDR2 is SNEGSKA (reference sequence). The CDR3 is made up of 13 amino acids. The CDR3 protein is CSARETLTGELFF. CDR3 DNA sequence: TGCAGTGCTAGAGAGACACTCACCGGGGAGCTGTTTTTT.

This rearrangement joins TRBV5-1 to TRBJ2-3; D not resolved. Germline CDR1 and CDR2: SGHRS and YFSETQ. The CDR3 has 15 residues. Trimming removed 0 bases from V and 2 bases from J, with 10 bases in between. As DNA, the CDR3 is TGCGCCAGCAGCTTGGCGCGGAAGAACACAGATACGCAGTATTTT. Translating gives CASSLARKNTDTQYF.

This clonotype was counted only a few times. The V and J genes are TRBV10-3 and TRBJ2-3; 8 nucleotides align to TRBD2. Germline CDR1 ENHRY, CDR2 SYGVKD. The CDR3 is 15 amino acids. With V trimmed by 3 bases and J by 4 bases, 6 bases remained unmatched. The CDR3 DNA reads TGTGCCATCAGTGATAGCGGGAAGGCGGCAGATACGCAGTATTTT. It translates to CAISDSGKAADTQYF.

V and J are TRBV7-2 and TRBJ2-4; no reliable D call. The germline V gene has CDR1 SGHTA and CDR2 FQGNSA. The CDR3 contains 14 residues. The V end was cut by 1 base, the J end by 4 bases, with 8 bases between. CDR3 amino acids: CASSLEPEKNIQYF. CDR3 DNA sequence: TGTGCCAGCAGCTTAGAGCCAGAGAAAAACATTCAGTACTTC.

On this clonotype itself: Germline and junction disagree at one end, which may indicate a read error. The chain combines TRBV20-1 with TRBJ2-3; D might be TRBD2 (6 bases). Germline assignment: CDR1 DFQATT and CDR2 SNEGSKA (reference sequence). This CDR3 has 13 residues. The CDR3 here is CSAREGRKDTQYF. The CDR3 DNA follows: TGCAGTGCGAGAGAGGGGAGGAAAGATACGCAGTATTTT.

This clonotype was found many times. The chain links TRBV28 to TRBJ2-3; D not certain. V was shortened by 2 bases and J by 4 bases, with 10 bases between the two germline ends. This CDR3 is built from 14 residues. CDR1 MDHEN and CDR2 SYDVKM come from the germline V gene. The CDR3, as DNA: TGTGCCAGCAGTTTAGGTGGCTCGTCAGATACGCAGTATTTT. This translates into CASSLGGSSDTQYF.

The chain links TRBV27 to TRBJ2-7; D assignment may be TRBD1 or TRBD2 (5 bases each). V dropped 0 bases and J dropped 3 bases, with 15 bases sitting between them. The CDR3 runs to 16 residues. The germline V gene encodes CDR1 MNHEY and CDR2 SMNVEV (reference sequence). The DNA for the CDR3 is TGTGCCAGCAGTTTATCGAATCTCCGAGGGGACTACGAGCAGTACTTC. Its protein is CASSLSNLRGDYEQYF.

This chain links TRBV4-3 with TRBJ2-1; D perhaps matches TRBD2 (6 bases). The CDR3 length is 17 residues. V lost 3 bases to trimming and J lost 0 bases, with 15 bases between them. Germline values: CDR1 LGHNA, CDR2 YSLEER. CDR3 in amino acids: CASSHYLARSSYNEQFF. The CDR3 nucleotides are TGCGCCAGCAGCCACTACCTAGCGAGAAGCTCCTACAATGAGCAGTTCTTC.